Listed below are T cell receptor beta chains from one sample, sequenced in a study of blood T cell repertoires in COVID-19. Some clones are missing from TCRdb's copy, which holds only in-frame ones; the method was immunoSEQ multiplex PCR. In the table there are about 54,000 clones, roughly 85% of which are singletons. What was sequenced was peripheral blood. These TCRs come from a human donor in a cohort sampled during active COVID-19. Each CDR3 is given with its conserved first and last residue. The D gene is left open where the match is weak.

j_call: TRBJ2-7; d_call: -; cdr3_length: 14; v_call: TRBV6-5; cdr3_aa: CASSPILPGSEQYF
j_call: TRBJ2-3; d_call: TRBD1; cdr3_length: 15; v_call: TRBV11-3; cdr3_aa: CASSPRQGATDTQYF
j_call: TRBJ1-5; d_call: -; cdr3_length: 14; v_call: TRBV2; cdr3_aa: CASTSRGLNQPQHF
j_call: TRBJ1-2; d_call: -; cdr3_length: 11; v_call: TRBV5-6; cdr3_aa: CASSLAYGYTF
j_call: TRBJ2-7; d_call: TRBD1; cdr3_length: 14; v_call: TRBV27; cdr3_aa: CASSIDRGTYEQYF
j_call: TRBJ1-5; d_call: TRBD1; cdr3_length: 13; v_call: TRBV30; cdr3_aa: CAWSADRNQPQHF
j_call: TRBJ1-1; d_call: -; cdr3_length: 14; v_call: TRBV30; cdr3_aa: CAWRKRGGASEAFF
j_call: TRBJ2-5; d_call: -; cdr3_length: 13; v_call: TRBV9; cdr3_aa: CASSVAPQETQYF
j_call: TRBJ2-7; d_call: TRBD2; cdr3_length: 14; v_call: TRBV25-1; cdr3_aa: CASSEYGLANEQYF
j_call: TRBJ2-3; d_call: TRBD2; cdr3_length: 15; v_call: TRBV28; cdr3_aa: CASSLASGSRDTQYF
j_call: TRBJ2-1; d_call: TRBD2; cdr3_length: 19; v_call: TRBV9; cdr3_aa: CASSVDPAGGLLSYNEQFF
j_call: TRBJ2-3; d_call: TRBD2; cdr3_length: 15; v_call: TRBV10-1; cdr3_aa: CASRTSGSHTDTQYF
j_call: TRBJ2-2; d_call: TRBD2; cdr3_length: 15; v_call: TRBV5-1; cdr3_aa: CASSLGGLAGGELFF
j_call: TRBJ2-7; d_call: -; cdr3_length: 15; v_call: TRBV4-2; cdr3_aa: CASSQDDPGPYEQYF
j_call: TRBJ2-1; d_call: -; cdr3_length: 15; v_call: TRBV7-2; cdr3_aa: CASSLVETIRNEQFF
j_call: TRBJ1-1; d_call: -; cdr3_length: 13; v_call: TRBV27; cdr3_aa: CASSLTVNTEAFF
j_call: TRBJ2-2; d_call: TRBD1; cdr3_length: 16; v_call: TRBV5-5; cdr3_aa: CASSSGTGGGTGELFF
j_call: TRBJ2-6; d_call: -; cdr3_length: 16; v_call: TRBV27; cdr3_aa: CASSLQINSGANVLTF
j_call: TRBJ2-2; d_call: -; cdr3_length: 16; v_call: TRBV7-6; cdr3_aa: CASSPLSASNTGELFF
j_call: TRBJ1-5; d_call: -; cdr3_length: 16; v_call: TRBV9; cdr3_aa: CASSGHGTDSNQPQHF
j_call: TRBJ1-2; d_call: -; cdr3_length: 15; v_call: TRBV7-2; cdr3_aa: CASSLGYRANYGYTF
j_call: TRBJ2-2; d_call: TRBD2; cdr3_length: 16; v_call: TRBV10-2; cdr3_aa: CASTIGLAGVTGELFF
j_call: TRBJ1-1; d_call: -; cdr3_length: 12; v_call: TRBV19; cdr3_aa: CASSIGSRKVFF
j_call: TRBJ2-1; d_call: -; cdr3_length: 15; v_call: TRBV9; cdr3_aa: CASSLQGLSYNEQFF
j_call: TRBJ2-5; d_call: TRBD2; cdr3_length: 20; v_call: TRBV19; cdr3_aa: CASSIGLIAGGIYLKETQYF
j_call: TRBJ2-7; d_call: TRBD1; cdr3_length: 15; v_call: TRBV28; cdr3_aa: CASSFRGQGRSEQYF
j_call: TRBJ2-2; d_call: -; cdr3_length: 15; v_call: TRBV6-5; cdr3_aa: CASRGQGTNTGELFF
j_call: TRBJ2-7; d_call: TRBD2; cdr3_length: 14; v_call: TRBV28; cdr3_aa: CASSPGRDSYEQYF
j_call: TRBJ1-6; d_call: -; cdr3_length: 14; v_call: TRBV30; cdr3_aa: CAWSPTQGLSPLHF
j_call: TRBJ2-7; d_call: TRBD2; cdr3_length: 17; v_call: TRBV7-8; cdr3_aa: CASSLGATSGIYYEQYF
j_call: TRBJ1-6; d_call: TRBD1; cdr3_length: 13; v_call: TRBV6-5; cdr3_aa: CASHRDRDSPLHF
j_call: TRBJ2-7; d_call: -; cdr3_length: 16; v_call: TRBV6-5; cdr3_aa: CASSYYRVPFSYEQYF
j_call: TRBJ2-2; d_call: TRBD1; cdr3_length: 18; v_call: TRBV11-3; cdr3_aa: CASSLDRLGQGYTGELFF
j_call: TRBJ2-7; d_call: -; cdr3_length: 16; v_call: TRBV27; cdr3_aa: CASSFGAGRSSYEQYF
j_call: TRBJ2-1; d_call: TRBD2; cdr3_length: 16; v_call: TRBV7-2; cdr3_aa: CASSLVAGGSLNEQFF
j_call: TRBJ2-1; d_call: TRBD1; cdr3_length: 14; v_call: TRBV6-2/TRBV6-3; cdr3_aa: CASSYAGGRNEQFF
j_call: TRBJ2-7; d_call: TRBD1; cdr3_length: 12; v_call: TRBV28; cdr3_aa: CASGTGTYEQYF